The present entry profiles one T cell receptor (beta chain) with its context. Its matching antigen is unknown. The method was immunoSEQ multiplex PCR; TCRdb's version includes in-frame clones alone and lacks a portion of them. The profile shows around 80,000 clones, about 88% of them singletons. The data are from a study of OX40 agonist ivuxolimab in advanced cancers. Study in general: Ivuxolimab doses were 0.01, 0.1, 0.3, 1.5, 3 or 10 mg/kg every 2 weeks. Study-wide findings and caveats: CD8+ T cells averaged more expanded clones than CD4+.

The CDR3 sequence is 14 residues long. Germline V CDR1 and CDR2: MNHEY, SVGAGI. Trimming at V came to 7 bases and at J to 4 bases, leaving 5 bases not matched to a gene. The material was CD4+ or CD8+ T cells sorted from blood, obtained in a trial of the OX40 agonist ivuxolimab. The receptor's source is an adult with an advanced solid tumor such as melanoma, head and neck, liver or kidney cancer. The chain is built from TRBV6-5 and TRBJ2-2; 8 bases agree with TRBD2. Here the CDR3 reads CASTVAGRTGELFF. The CDR3 DNA is TGTGCCAGCACCGTAGCGGGACGCACCGGGGAGCTGTTTTTT.